Listed here are 5 T cell receptor beta chains from one sample, sequenced in a study of T-cell memory formation after mild COVID-19. TCRdb ran MiXCR on the 5' RACE reads and lists one entry per CDR3 protein. The sample carries some 320,000 distinct CDR3 sequences, 15% to 20% recorded once. The sample was PBMCs or a T cell subset sorted from them (not recorded which). Receptor source: a man aged 18-30 years who had mild COVID-19 (a few samples of this study predate the infection). Cell type and time point are not known.

The chain joins TRBV19 to TRBJ2-7, with 7 bases identical to TRBD1. CDR3 length equals 14 residues. CDR1 is LNHDA and CDR2 is SQIVND in the germline V gene (reference sequence). V lost 5 bases and J lost 3; bases outside the gene matches: 7. The CDR3 DNA follows: TGTGCCAGTAGTTCGTTAGGGACAGACTACGAGCAGTACTTC. Translation gives CASSSLGTDYEQYF.

This clonotype was counted a few times. The chain couples TRBV10-3 to TRBJ2-5, with D maybe TRBD1 (7 bases). CDR3 length equals 15 residues. The germline V and J ends were trimmed by 2 bases and 5 bases, with 15 bases remaining between them. The germline CDR1 and CDR2 sequences are ENHRY and SYGVKD. In DNA, the CDR3 is TGTGCCATCAGTGAGATAGACAGGGAGGCGGAGACCCAGTACTTC. The encoded protein is CAISEIDREAETQYF.

The sample holds a few counts of this clonotype. The chain couples TRBV4-1 to TRBJ1-1; D gene uncertain. Per the germline V gene, CDR1 is MGHRA and CDR2 is YSYEKL. The CDR3 has 15 residues. Deletions cut 0 bases from V and 2 bases from J, with 10 bases between. CDR3 protein: CASSQEGLINTEAFF. In nucleotides, the CDR3 is TGCGCCAGCAGCCAAGAAGGGCTGATTAACACTGAAGCTTTCTTT.

V and J are TRBV5-1 and TRBJ2-1; 8 nucleotides align to TRBD1. This CDR3 has 13 amino acids. The V gene end was trimmed by 4 bases and the J gene end by 6 bases; junction bases not matched to a gene: 3. Germline lookup yields CDR1 SGHRS and CDR2 YFSETQ. CDR3 DNA sequence: TGCGCCAGCAGCCTGGGACAGGTCAATGAGCAGTTCTTC. This codes for CASSLGQVNEQFF.

This clonotype was observed a handful of times. The chain employs TRBV3-1 and TRBJ2-2, with D possibly TRBD1 on 6 matching bases. V dropped 1 base and J dropped 1 base, with 16 bases sitting between them. This CDR3 comprises 18 residues. The germline V gene encodes CDR1 LGHDT and CDR2 YNNKEL (reference sequence). CDR3 coding DNA: TGTGCCAGCAGCCAAGTGTACCATTTGACAGGGAACACCGGGGAGCTGTTTTTT. Amino acids: CASSQVYHLTGNTGELFF.